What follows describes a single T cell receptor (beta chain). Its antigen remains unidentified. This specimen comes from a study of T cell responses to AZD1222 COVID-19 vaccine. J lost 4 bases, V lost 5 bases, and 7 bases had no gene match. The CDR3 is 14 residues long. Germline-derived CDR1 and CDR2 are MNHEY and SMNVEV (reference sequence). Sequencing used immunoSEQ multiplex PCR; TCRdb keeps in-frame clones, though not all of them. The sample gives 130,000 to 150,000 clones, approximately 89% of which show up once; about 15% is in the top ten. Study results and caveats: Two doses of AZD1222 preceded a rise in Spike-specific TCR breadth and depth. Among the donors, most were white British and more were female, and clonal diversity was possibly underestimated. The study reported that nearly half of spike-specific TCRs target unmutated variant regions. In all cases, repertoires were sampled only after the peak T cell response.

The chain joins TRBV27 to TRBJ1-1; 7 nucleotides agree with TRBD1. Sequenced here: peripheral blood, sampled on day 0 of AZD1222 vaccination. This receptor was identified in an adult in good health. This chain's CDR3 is CASSPRQGVTEAFF. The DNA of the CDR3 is TGTGCCAGCAGTCCTAGACAGGGAGTCACTGAAGCTTTCTTT.